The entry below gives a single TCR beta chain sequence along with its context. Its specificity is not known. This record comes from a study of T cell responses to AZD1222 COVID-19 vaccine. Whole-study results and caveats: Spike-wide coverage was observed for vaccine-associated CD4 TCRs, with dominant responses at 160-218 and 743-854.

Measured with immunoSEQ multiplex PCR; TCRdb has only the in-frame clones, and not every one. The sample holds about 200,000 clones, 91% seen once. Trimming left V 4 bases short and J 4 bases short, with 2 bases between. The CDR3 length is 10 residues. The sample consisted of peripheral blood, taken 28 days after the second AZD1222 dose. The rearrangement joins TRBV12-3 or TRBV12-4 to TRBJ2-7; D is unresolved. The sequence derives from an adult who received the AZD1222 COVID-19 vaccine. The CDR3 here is CASSYYEQYF. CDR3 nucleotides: TGTGCCAGCAGTTATTACGAGCAGTACTTC.